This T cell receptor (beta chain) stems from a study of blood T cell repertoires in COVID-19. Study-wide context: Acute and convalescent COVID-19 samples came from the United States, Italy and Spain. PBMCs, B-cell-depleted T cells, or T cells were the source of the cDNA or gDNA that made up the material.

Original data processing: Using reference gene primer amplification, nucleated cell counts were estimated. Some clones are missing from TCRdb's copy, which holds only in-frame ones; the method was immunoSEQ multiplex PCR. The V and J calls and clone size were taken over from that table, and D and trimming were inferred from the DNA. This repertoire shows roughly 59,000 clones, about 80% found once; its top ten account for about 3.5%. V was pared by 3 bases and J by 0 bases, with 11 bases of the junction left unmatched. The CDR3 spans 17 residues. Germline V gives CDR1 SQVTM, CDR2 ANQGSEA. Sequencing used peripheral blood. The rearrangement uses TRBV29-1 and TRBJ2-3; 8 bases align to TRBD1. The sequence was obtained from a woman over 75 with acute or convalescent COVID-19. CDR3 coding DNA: TGCAGCGTTGATCAACACGCCGGGACAGGCAGCACAGATACGCAGTATTTT. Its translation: CSVDQHAGTGSTDTQYF.